These 26 T cell receptor beta chains came from one sample sequenced in a study of T cells after yellow fever vaccination. TCRdb reprocessed the 5' RACE reads with MiXCR, giving one entry per CDR3 protein. The sample contains some 320,000 distinct CDR3 sequences, approximately 11% of which appear only once. The starting material was CD4+ T cells sorted from PBMCs, obtained 45 days after the yellow fever booster vaccination. These TCRs come from a man younger than 30 who received the YFV17D yellow fever vaccine.

This clonotype was seen only a few times. The genes are TRBV7-2 and TRBJ1-3; no definite D call. This CDR3 region has 14 residues. Trimming took 0 bases from V and 6 from J, leaving 9 bases between them. CDR1 and CDR2 (germline): SGHTA, FQGNSA. The CDR3 region has the DNA TGTGCCAGCAGCTTAGCCAGAGACACAAACACCATATATTTT. Translated, it gives CASSLARDTNTIYF.

The CDR3 spells CASSYGDLGGYTF. The CDR3 bases are TGTGCCAGCAGTTACGGGGACCTGGGGGGCTACACCTTC. The chain carries TRBV6-6 and TRBJ1-2, with TRBD1 as a possible D gene (5 bases). This CDR3 spans 13 amino acids. Germline CDR1 MNHNY, CDR2 SVGAGI (reference sequence). V gave up 2 bases and J gave up 8 bases, with 12 bases separating them.

V is TRBV20-1 and J is TRBJ2-3, with no clear D. The CDR3 is 11 residues long. The germline V gene encodes CDR1 DFQATT and CDR2 SNEGSKA (reference sequence). Trimming cost V 4 bases and J 6 bases, with 8 bases left between them. The CDR3 loop is CSAIIGDTQYF. The CDR3 bases are TGCAGTGCTATCATCGGGGATACGCAGTATTTT.

This clonotype showed up just a few times. This chain uses TRBV6-6 with TRBJ2-5, with D perhaps being TRBD1 or TRBD2 (6 bases each). Germline lookup yields CDR1 MNHNY and CDR2 SVGAGI (reference sequence). V shed 0 bases and J shed 4 bases, with 9 bases lying between them. The CDR3 spans 14 residues. The CDR3 reads CASSYSGGPETQYF. CDR3 DNA sequence: TGTGCCAGCAGTTACTCTGGGGGGCCAGAGACCCAGTACTTC.

In this sample, this clonotype turned up many times. The gene calls are TRBV5-5 and TRBJ2-1; perhaps D is TRBD1 or TRBD2 (5 bases each). V lost 1 base and J lost 0, with 11 bases in between. Germline V gene lookup returns CDR1 SGHKS and CDR2 YYEKEE (reference sequence). CDR3 length: 16 amino acids. The CDR3 sequence: CASSLLEGSSYNEQFF. CDR3 in DNA: TGTGCCAGCAGCTTGTTAGAGGGGAGCTCCTACAATGAGCAGTTCTTC.

This clonotype appeared a few times. The genes are TRBV7-2 and TRBJ2-7, with 8 bases that match TRBD1. The V gene end was trimmed by 5 bases and the J gene end by 6 bases; junction bases not matched to a gene: 6. CDR3 length: 13 amino acids. Looked up from germline, CDR1 is SGHTA and CDR2 is FQGNSA. CDR3 sequence (DNA): TGTGCCAGCAGCCAATTCAGGGGGCCCGAGCAGTACTTC. Amino acid sequence: CASSQFRGPEQYF.

This clonotype was seen a handful of times. The J gene is TRBJ1-2, the V gene TRBV6-6; 10 bases fit TRBD1. The V gene's germline CDR1 is MNHNY and CDR2 SVGAGI (reference sequence). J was trimmed by 8 bases and V by 3 bases; bases with no gene match: 15. This CDR3 is built from 17 residues. The CDR3 protein is CASSYVPGDRGVGGYTF. The CDR3 DNA sequence: TGTGCCAGCAGTTATGTCCCCGGGGACAGGGGAGTTGGCGGCTACACCTTC.

This clonotype came up a few times. The CDR3 protein is CASNPSGQKSNEQFF. In nucleotides, the CDR3 is TGTGCCAGCAACCCCAGCGGACAGAAAAGCAATGAGCAGTTCTTC. The V call is TRBV6-2 or TRBV6-3, the J call TRBJ2-1, with D possibly TRBD1 on 6 matching bases. The CDR3 loop spans 15 amino acids. Germline V CDR1 and CDR2: MNHEY, SVGEGT. V shed 7 bases and J shed 6 bases, with 19 bases lying between them.

This clonotype has just a few counts. This chain joins TRBV19 and TRBJ2-2, with 7 bases aligning to TRBD1. There are 14 residues in the CDR3. Germline CDR1 reads LNHDA; CDR2 reads SQIVND (reference sequence). The ends lost 9 bases at V and 7 bases at J; junction bases unmatched: 11. The CDR3 spells CASNIGQGDGELFF. As DNA, the CDR3 is TGTGCCAGCAATATAGGGCAGGGGGACGGGGAGCTGTTTTTT.

This clonotype was observed a few times. The J gene is TRBJ2-4, the V gene TRBV28, with D possibly TRBD2 on 5 matching bases. Trimming took 6 bases from V and 7 from J, leaving 13 bases between them. This CDR3 spans 13 amino acids. Germline V gives CDR1 MDHEN, CDR2 SYDVKM. The CDR3 nucleotides read TGTGCCAGCAGGGCCCTCCCGGGGAACATTCAGTACTTC. Translating it yields CASRALPGNIQYF.

The rearrangement joins TRBV4-3 to TRBJ1-1; TRBD1 matches 10 bases. The CDR3 length is 19 residues. J gave up 1 base and V 3 bases, and 14 bases lay outside the gene matches. Germline V gene lookup returns CDR1 LGHNA and CDR2 YSLEER. CDR3 sequence: CASSHPPPGQGIENTEAFF. Written as DNA, the CDR3 is TGCGCCAGCAGCCACCCCCCCCCGGGACAGGGGATCGAGAACACTGAAGCTTTCTTT.

This clonotype turned up a few times. The rearrangement links TRBV12-3 or TRBV12-4 to TRBJ2-3; D perhaps matches TRBD2 (5 bases). The CDR3 totals 16 residues. The V gene lost 2 bases and the J gene lost 2 bases, with 14 bases spanning the gap. The CDR3 DNA reads TGTGCCAGCAGTTTACGGGGTTGGGGATTCACAGATACGCAGTATTTT. Its translation is CASSLRGWGFTDTQYF.

This clonotype was counted ten times or more. The chain joins TRBV20-1 to TRBJ2-3; 8 nucleotides agree with TRBD1. The CDR3 is made up of 12 amino acids. V lost 3 bases, J lost 4 bases, and 0 bases stayed unmatched. Germline V gene data show CDR1 as DFQATT and CDR2 as SNEGSKA (reference sequence). CDR3 DNA: TGCAGTGCTAGGGACAGGGCAGATACGCAGTATTTT. It is translated as CSARDRADTQYF.

V gene TRBV12-3 or TRBV12-4 combines with J gene TRBJ2-7; unclear D gene. There are 14 residues in the CDR3. V shed 7 bases and J shed 2 bases, with 15 bases lying between them. CDR3 nucleotides: TGTGCCAGCACCGGAACTCAGTTAACCTACGAGCAGTACTTC. Its translation: CASTGTQLTYEQYF.

This clonotype was seen many times. J is TRBJ2-1 and V is TRBV5-8; TRBD2 agrees at 7 bases. V lost 4 bases, J lost 0 bases, and 10 bases stayed unmatched. Germline-derived CDR1 and CDR2 are SGHTS and YDEGEE. The CDR3 runs to 17 residues. The CDR3, as DNA: TGTGCCAGCAGCCCTTCTCCTTCTAGCGGCTCCTACAATGAGCAGTTCTTC. The encoded protein is CASSPSPSSGSYNEQFF.

This chain's CDR3 is CASSPLRDTGELFF. The CDR3 nucleotides read TGTGCCAGCAGCCCCCTCAGGGACACCGGGGAGCTGTTTTTT. The V and J genes are TRBV7-2 and TRBJ2-2, with D possibly matching TRBD1 (5 bases). Germline V gives CDR1 SGHTA, CDR2 FQGNSA. V was pared by 5 bases and J by 3 bases, with 10 bases between. The CDR3 spans 14 residues.

This clonotype was recorded many times. This chain uses TRBV24-1 with TRBJ2-3; 7 bases fit TRBD2. The germline CDR1 and CDR2 sequences are KGHDR and SFDVKD. The CDR3 loop spans 14 amino acids. V shed 4 bases, J shed 8 bases, and the junction held 8 bases outside the gene matches. CDR3 region: CATSDGTTPATQYF. CDR3 sequence (DNA): TGTGCCACCAGTGACGGGACTACCCCAGCTACGCAGTATTTT.

The table lists this clonotype with a few counts. The CDR3 spells CATSSQDKDQYF. The CDR3 nucleotides are TGTGCCACCAGCTCACAGGACAAGGATCAGTACTTC. The chain links TRBV15 to TRBJ2-4; possible D gene TRBD1, 5 bases. This CDR3 has 12 amino acids. Germline V gene lookup returns CDR1 LNHNV and CDR2 YYDKDF (reference sequence). Trimming cost V 5 bases and J 12 bases, with 14 bases left between them.

V is TRBV3-1 and J is TRBJ2-1; D is unresolved. In germline, CDR1 is LGHDT, CDR2 YNNKEL (reference sequence). The CDR3 extends over 12 amino acids. Trimming cost V 6 bases and J 8 bases, with 11 bases left between them. CDR3 region: CASSSRFDEQFF. The CDR3 DNA reads as TGTGCCAGCAGTAGTAGGTTTGATGAGCAGTTCTTC.

In nucleotides, the CDR3 is TGTGCCTGGAGTGTCGGAGGCCAGGTCTTTGGCTACACCTTC. Amino acid sequence: CAWSVGGQVFGYTF. The chain carries TRBV30 and TRBJ1-2; no reliable D call. The CDR3 length is 14 residues. Trimming stripped 0 bases from V and 7 bases from J, with 15 bases between. Germline lookup yields CDR1 GTSNPN and CDR2 SVGIG (reference sequence).

The V gene is TRBV7-2, the J gene TRBJ1-5; TRBD1 agrees at 7 bases. The germline V gene has CDR1 SGHTA and CDR2 FQGNSA. The CDR3 has 14 residues. V shed 5 bases and J 7 bases; nucleotides not matched to a gene: 8. The CDR3 is CASSQTGARQPQHF. In DNA, the CDR3 is TGTGCCAGCAGCCAAACAGGGGCAAGACAGCCCCAGCATTTT.

The table lists this clonotype with many counts. The chain carries TRBV5-1 and TRBJ1-2; TRBD1 agrees at 10 bases. This CDR3 spans 17 amino acids. Trimming cost V 2 bases and J 0 bases; bases outside gene matches: 7. In germline, CDR1 is SGHRS, CDR2 YFSETQ. The CDR3 sequence: CASSLNPDRGPNYGYTF. CDR3 coding DNA: TGCGCCAGCAGCTTAAATCCTGACAGGGGGCCTAACTATGGCTACACCTTC.

J is TRBJ1-5 and V is TRBV7-9; 12 bases line up with TRBD1. Germline-derived CDR1 and CDR2 are SEHNR and FQNEAQ (reference sequence). J lost 2 bases, V lost 5 bases, and 7 bases had no gene match. The CDR3 extends over 17 amino acids. The CDR3 loop reads CASSAQGTGGGNQPQHF. The CDR3 DNA sequence: TGTGCCAGCAGCGCCCAGGGGACAGGGGGCGGCAATCAGCCCCAGCATTTT.

This clonotype came up a few times. The rearrangement uses TRBV29-1 and TRBJ2-3; D gene uncertain. CDR3 size: 15 residues. Germline V gene data show CDR1 as SQVTM and CDR2 as ANQGSEA. The V and J ends lost 0 bases and 2 bases respectively, with 12 bases between them. CDR3 in DNA: TGCAGCGTTGAAGAACGTCCGAACCCCACAGATACGCAGTATTTT. This encodes CSVEERPNPTDTQYF.

The chain combines TRBV15 with TRBJ1-5, with D possibly matching TRBD1 (6 bases). Germline V gene data show CDR1 as LNHNV and CDR2 as YYDKDF (reference sequence). The germline V and J ends were trimmed by 3 bases and 6 bases, with 12 bases remaining between them. The CDR3 runs to 14 residues. The CDR3 reads CATSRGGAVQPQHF. CDR3 coding DNA: TGTGCCACCAGCAGGGGGGGGGCGGTTCAGCCCCAGCATTTT.

This clonotype was detected ten times or more. V usage is TRBV4-2 and J usage is TRBJ2-3; 11 bases agree with TRBD2. The V segment lost 2 bases and the J segment 1 base; nucleotides outside the gene matches: 5. CDR1 and CDR2 (germline): LGHNA, YNFKEQ. The CDR3 spans 17 residues. DNA of the CDR3: TGTGCCAGCAGCCAATCGGGGGGACTAGCGGGCACAGATACGCAGTATTTT. Protein product: CASSQSGGLAGTDTQYF.